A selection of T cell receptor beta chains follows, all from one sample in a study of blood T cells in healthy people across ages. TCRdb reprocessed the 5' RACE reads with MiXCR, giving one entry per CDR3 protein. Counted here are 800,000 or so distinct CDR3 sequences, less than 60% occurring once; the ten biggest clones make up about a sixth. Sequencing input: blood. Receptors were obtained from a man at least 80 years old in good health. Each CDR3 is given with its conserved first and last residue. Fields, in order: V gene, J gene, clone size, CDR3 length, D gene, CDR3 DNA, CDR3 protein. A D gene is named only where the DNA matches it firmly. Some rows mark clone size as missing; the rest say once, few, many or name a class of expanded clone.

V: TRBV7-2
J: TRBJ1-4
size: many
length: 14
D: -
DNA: TGTGCCAGCAGCCGTGTTGCAACTAATGAAAAACTGTTTTTT
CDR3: CASSRVATNEKLFF

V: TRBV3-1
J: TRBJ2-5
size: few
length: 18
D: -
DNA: TGTGCCAGCAGCCAAGAGTTCGTGGTCGTGGCAGGGAAGGAGACCCAGTACTTC
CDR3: CASSQEFVVVAGKETQYF

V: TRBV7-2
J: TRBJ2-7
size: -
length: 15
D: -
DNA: TGTGCCAGCAGCTTAGGACCTCCTCCTTCCTACGAGCAGTACTTC
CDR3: CASSLGPPPSYEQYF

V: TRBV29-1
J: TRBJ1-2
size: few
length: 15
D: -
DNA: TGCAGCGTCCACGAGGGAGCGGCCGGGGTAGATGGCTACACCTTC
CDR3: CSVHEGAAGVDGYTF

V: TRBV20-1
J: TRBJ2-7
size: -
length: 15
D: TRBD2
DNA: TGCAGTGCCCGCGATCCGACTAGCGGCAGCGACGAGCAGTACTTC
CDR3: CSARDPTSGSDEQYF

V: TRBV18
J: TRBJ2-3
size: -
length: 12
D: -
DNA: TGTGCCAGCTCGGGTATCACAGATGCGCAGTATTTT
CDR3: CASSGITDAQYF

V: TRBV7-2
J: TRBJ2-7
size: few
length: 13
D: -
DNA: TGTGCCAGCAGCTTCGACAGATCAGGGGAGCAGTACTTC
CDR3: CASSFDRSGEQYF

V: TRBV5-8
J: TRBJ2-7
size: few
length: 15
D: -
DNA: TGTGCCAGCAGCCCTCAACAGGTTGGTCGAGACGAGCAGTACTTC
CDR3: CASSPQQVGRDEQYF

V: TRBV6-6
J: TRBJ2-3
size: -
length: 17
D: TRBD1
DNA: TGTGCCAGCAGCTCGACCCGTCGACAGGGGATATCGGATACGCAGTATTTT
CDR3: CASSSTRRQGISDTQYF

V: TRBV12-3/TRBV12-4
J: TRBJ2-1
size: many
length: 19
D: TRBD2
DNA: TGTGCCAGCAGTCTCGCGGGACTAGCGGGAGGAAACTCCTACAATGAGCAGTTCTTC
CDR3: CASSLAGLAGGNSYNEQFF